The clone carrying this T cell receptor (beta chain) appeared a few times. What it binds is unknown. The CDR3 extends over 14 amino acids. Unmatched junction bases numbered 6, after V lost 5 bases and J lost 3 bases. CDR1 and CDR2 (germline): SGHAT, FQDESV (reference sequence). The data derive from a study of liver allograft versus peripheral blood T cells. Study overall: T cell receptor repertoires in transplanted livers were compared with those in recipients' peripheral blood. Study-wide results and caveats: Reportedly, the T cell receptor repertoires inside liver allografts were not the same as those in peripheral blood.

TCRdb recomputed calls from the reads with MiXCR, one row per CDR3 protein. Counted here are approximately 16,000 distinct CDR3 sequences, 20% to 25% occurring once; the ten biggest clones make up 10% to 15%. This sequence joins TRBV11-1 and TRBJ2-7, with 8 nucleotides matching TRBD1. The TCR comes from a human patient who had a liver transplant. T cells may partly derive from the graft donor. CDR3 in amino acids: CASSPRTGNYEQYF. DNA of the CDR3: TGTGCCAGCAGCCCCAGGACAGGGAACTACGAGCAGTACTTC.